This is a list of T cell receptor beta chains from one sample in a study of blood T cell repertoires in COVID-19. Clones were sequenced by immunoSEQ multiplex PCR, and TCRdb holds only the in-frame ones, with some missing. This table holds 300,000 to 400,000 clones, approximately 91% found once. The specimen sequenced was PBMCs or T cells enriched from blood (not recorded which). Every receptor here comes from a woman aged 25 to 39 who had been exposed to COVID-19. CDR3s include the opening cysteine and the closing phenylalanine or tryptophan. The order of the fields is clone size, CDR3 length, V gene, D gene, J gene, CDR3 DNA, CDR3 protein. The D gene is left open where the match is weak. Where a row states a size, it is once, few, many or the class of an expanded clone; other rows omit it.

.,12,TRBV6-5,.,TRBJ2-7,TGTGCCAGCACCCTAAGCTCCTACGAGCAGTACTTC,CASTLSSYEQYF
.,17,TRBV27,TRBD2,TRBJ2-2,TGTGCCAGCAGTTTATCGGGATGGGGGGGGAACACCGGGGAGCTGTTTTTT,CASSLSGWGGNTGELFF
.,12,TRBV6-5,TRBD1,TRBJ1-2,TGTGCCAACAGGGGCAGCCACTATGGCTACACCTTC,CANRGSHYGYTF
many,15,TRBV9,TRBD1,TRBJ1-6,TGTGCCAGCAGCTCCGGGACAGCAAATAATTCACCCCTCCACTTT,CASSSGTANNSPLHF
once,14,TRBV6-5,TRBD1,TRBJ2-7,TGTGCCAGCTACAGGGGCTTTAGCTCCTACGAGCAGTACTTC,CASYRGFSSYEQYF
.,13,TRBV5-1,.,TRBJ2-5,TGCGCCAGCAGCTTCACAGGCCAAGAGACCCAGTACTTC,CASSFTGQETQYF
.,14,TRBV7-9,TRBD1,TRBJ1-1,TGTGCCAGCAGCTTATCACAGGGGTCCACTGAAGCTTTCTTT,CASSLSQGSTEAFF
.,15,TRBV19,.,TRBJ2-2,TGTGCCAGTAGCGGGATTTCGGCAGGTACCGGGGAGCTGTTTTTT,CASSGISAGTGELFF
.,15,TRBV4-2,TRBD1,TRBJ2-1,TGTGCCAGCAGCCATCCGGGACAGGAATGGGGTGAGCAGTTCTTC,CASSHPGQEWGEQFF
.,13,TRBV3-1/TRBV3-2,.,TRBJ1-1,TGTGCCAGCAGCCAGACCAGGTCGCGTGAAGCTTTCTTT,CASSQTRSREAFF
.,13,TRBV4-1,.,TRBJ1-1,TGCGCCAGCAGCCAAGATCAGTGGAGTTCGGCTTTCTTT,CASSQDQWSSAFF
.,15,TRBV7-3,TRBD1,TRBJ1-1,TGTGCCAGCAGCTCAGTTATCGGCAGGGGGAATGAAGCTTTCTTT,CASSSVIGRGNEAFF
few,14,TRBV11-2,.,TRBJ1-3,TGTGCCAGCAGCTGGAGGGTAACTGGAAACACCATATATTTT,CASSWRVTGNTIYF
.,13,TRBV5-4,.,TRBJ1-5,TGTGCCAGCAGCTTGGACAGGGTTGGGCCCCAGCATTTT,CASSLDRVGPQHF
.,14,TRBV7-2,TRBD2,TRBJ2-5,TGTGCCAGCAGCTTAATACTAGCGGGAGAGACCCAGTACTTC,CASSLILAGETQYF
.,13,TRBV10-2,.,TRBJ1-4,TGCGCCAGCAGTCGGGGGACTAATGAAAAACTGTTTTTT,CASSRGTNEKLFF
.,17,TRBV29-1,TRBD1,TRBJ1-2,TGCAGCGTTGAATTCCTCGGCCGAGGGGGCGCGGGGTATGGCTACACCTTC,CSVEFLGRGGAGYGYTF
.,15,TRBV2,TRBD1,TRBJ2-3,TGTGCCAGCAGTGAAAAGGGGGCTAGCACAGATACGCAGTATTTT,CASSEKGASTDTQYF
.,14,TRBV19,TRBD1,TRBJ1-3,TGTGCCAGTAGTGCAGGACAGGGAGGAAACACCATATATTTT,CASSAGQGGNTIYF
.,17,TRBV6-1,TRBD1,TRBJ1-2,TGTGCCAGCAGTGAACGTATGACAGGGGCCCTAAACTATGGCTACACCTTC,CASSERMTGALNYGYTF
few,12,TRBV5-1,.,TRBJ1-2,TGCGCCAGCAGCTTGGACTCACATGGCTACACCTTC,CASSLDSHGYTF
.,14,TRBV10-3,TRBD1,TRBJ1-4,TGTGCCATCAGTGCTCGACAGGGGGCAGAAAAACTGTTTTTT,CAISARQGAEKLFF
.,13,TRBV12-5,TRBD1,TRBJ1-1,TGTGCTTCAGGGGGACTGTTCAGCACTGAAGCTTTCTTT,CASGGLFSTEAFF
.,18,TRBV7-9,TRBD2,TRBJ2-1,TGTGCCAGCAGCTTAGGAAGGACTAGCGGGGGGTATTACAATGAGCAGTTCTTC,CASSLGRTSGGYYNEQFF
.,16,TRBV7-2,TRBD1,TRBJ1-3,TGTGCCAGCAGCTTACGAGGGACAGTCTCTGGAAACACCATATATTTT,CASSLRGTVSGNTIYF
.,15,TRBV11-2,.,TRBJ1-3,TGTGCCAGCAGCCCCGGGGTTACGGGCGGAAACACCATATATTTT,CASSPGVTGGNTIYF
.,15,TRBV5-1,TRBD1,TRBJ2-2,TGCGCCAGCAGCCTCGGACAGGGAAGCACCGGGGAGCTGTTTTTT,CASSLGQGSTGELFF
once,15,TRBV11-2,.,TRBJ2-1,TGTGCCAGCAGCTTAGGTTACGGGGTCTACAATGAGCAGTTCTTC,CASSLGYGVYNEQFF
.,17,TRBV21-1,.,TRBJ1-6,TGTGCCAGCAGGGTAAAGGCGGGTACCCACTATAATTCACCCCTCCACTTT,CASRVKAGTHYNSPLHF
.,12,TRBV29-1,TRBD1,TRBJ1-1,TGCAGCGTAGCGACAGGGCCCACTGAAGCTTTCTTT,CSVATGPTEAFF
.,13,TRBV4-1,.,TRBJ2-7,TGCGCCAGCAGCCAAACTGGTCCCTACGAGCAGTACTTC,CASSQTGPYEQYF
once,13,TRBV5-1,.,TRBJ1-5,TGCGCCAGCAGCTTGAGACCCGGGGGGCCCCAGCATTTT,CASSLRPGGPQHF
.,11,TRBV30,.,TRBJ2-7,TGTGCCTGGAGAGTCGGCTACGAGCAGTACTTC,CAWRVGYEQYF
.,16,TRBV21-1,.,TRBJ1-6,TGTGCCAGCAGCACTGGGACAGCCCCTTTGAATTCACCCCTCCACTTT,CASSTGTAPLNSPLHF
.,13,TRBV9,.,TRBJ1-1,TGTGCCAGCAGCGTAGGACAGGACACTGAAGCTTTCTTT,CASSVGQDTEAFF
.,19,TRBV4-1,.,TRBJ1-1,TGCGCCAGCAGCCAAGATCTCCGGCGGTGGCACCTTGCGAACACTGAAGCTTTCTTT,CASSQDLRRWHLANTEAFF
.,17,TRBV4-1,TRBD2,TRBJ2-5,TGCGCCAGCAGCCTACCTCTGGTCGGGGGGAGCCAAGAGACCCAGTACTTC,CASSLPLVGGSQETQYF
.,14,TRBV5-4,.,TRBJ1-1,TGTGCCAGCAGCGTCGACACCATGAACACTGAAGCTTTCTTT,CASSVDTMNTEAFF
.,17,TRBV2,TRBD1,TRBJ2-3,TGTGCCAGCAGAGCAAGAGGGGACAGGAAAGTCACAGATACGCAGTATTTT,CASRARGDRKVTDTQYF
.,15,TRBV7-3,TRBD1,TRBJ2-5,TGTGCCAGCAGCCGAATGGGACAGGGACAAGAGACCCAGTACTTC,CASSRMGQGQETQYF
.,18,TRBV3-1/TRBV3-2,TRBD2,TRBJ2-5,TGTGCCAGCAGCCAAGTTTCGGGACTAGCGGGTAACGAAGAGACCCAGTACTTC,CASSQVSGLAGNEETQYF
.,14,TRBV29-1,TRBD2,TRBJ2-7,TGCAGCGTGGCTCTAGCGGGCCTAACCTACGAGCAGTACTTC,CSVALAGLTYEQYF